This T cell receptor beta chain appears in the sequencing data of a study of T cells in Graves' hyperthyroidism and ophthalmopathy (dated by TCRdb to between 2018 and 2021). In terms of the full investigation: Peripheral blood samples were taken at the time of initial diagnosis, prior to any treatment. The study also compared thyroid tissue and blood T-cell repertoires from roughly 6 Graves' hyperthyroidism patients. The paper describes TCR Vbeta CDR3 sequencing of around 140 peripheral blood samples, made up of around 41 ophthalmopathy patients, over 70 hyperthyroidism patients and approximately 17 progressor patients. The 95 to 100 discovery patients were randomly divided into training and test sets at a 7:3 ratio. After sampling, hyperthyroidism patients received methimazole starting at 30 mg daily, and ophthalmopathy patients received high-dose intravenous methylprednisolone. To identify TCR V-J signatures that set the groups apart, the researchers used a discovery cohort of about a hundred patients, made up of approximately 43 with Graves' ophthalmopathy and 55 to 65 with stable Graves' hyperthyroidism. Prospective prediction of ophthalmopathy was tested in an independent validation cohort of approximately 19 hyperthyroidism patients and around 16 patients who later progressed to ophthalmopathy. Results the study describes overall, beyond this receptor: In validation, progression to ophthalmopathy was predicted by the model with 70% to 71% sensitivity and 72.22% specificity, a median of 6.5 months before onset. A model built on a 13 V-J signature distinguished ophthalmopathy from stable hyperthyroidism, reaching about 88% sensitivity and about 81% specificity in cross-validation and 80%/75% in testing. No statistical method was used to set the sample size in advance, and investigators knew the group allocation. Most expanded thyroid clonotypes (frequency above 0.001) were also detected in blood, suggesting blood repertoires may reflect thyroid immune responses.

This clonotype was seen ten or more times. Its recognized antigen is unknown. Base quality data are lacking; no much larger clone is found one base away. Graves' hyperthyroidism was defined as stable when no progression to ophthalmopathy occurred over 18 months of follow-up. The hyperthyroidism patients were between 18 and 65 years old and newly diagnosed, with a disease duration of less than 2 months. Exclusion was applied to patients with uncontrolled infections, other autoimmune diseases, pregnancy or lactation. Diagnoses were established on the basis of clinical symptoms, serum thyroxine and TRAb, thyroid ultrasound, and orbital computed tomography. PBMCs were isolated from 7.5 to 10 ml of fresh peripheral blood by Ficoll-Paque density gradient centrifugation. Total RNA was extracted using Trizol reagent, and RNA quality was assessed on an Agilent 2100 Bioanalyzer. The TCR beta CDR3 regions were amplified from RNA transcripts. A first-round RT-PCR of the TCR CDR3 used the HTBI primer set with the Qiagen OneStep RT-PCR kit. Libraries were constructed in a second round of multiplex PCR, after which size selection and purification were carried out. The libraries were sequenced on an Illumina HiSeq2000 using paired-end 100 bp reads. Per the authors' processing: Raw data were processed with SOAPnuke, discarding reads with adapters, uncalled bases, mean Phred below 15, or no exact constant-primer or identifier match. COPE v1.2.5 was used to merge high-quality paired reads, and clonotypes were defined as unique nucleotide sequences. MiTCR v1.1 was used to align the clonotypes against IMGT TRBV, TRBD and TRBJ reference segments. Analysis was restricted to V-J combinations with a frequency above 0.0001, which covered 99% to 99.2% of repertoires. The TCS score was defined as F50 (clonal expansion) divided by E x V (chaos), with BLOSUM62-based TCRdist calculated between CDR3 peptides within each V-J. Welch's t-statistics and random forest reduced fewer than 600 V-J features to 13, which were used in a naive Bayes classifier (R e1071). The public reads were reprocessed in TCRdb via fastp at Q25 and MiXCR, keeping in-frame beta chains. A single entry per CDR3 protein holds the most common genes and DNA from its merged rows. The V and J calls come from TCRdb's annotation, not from the publication. The sample table holds under 350,000 distinct CDR3 sequences, of which about an eighth were seen once. 7.9% of the sample lies in the top ten.

Trimming removed 3 bases from V and 4 bases from J; the gene matches leave 5 bases unexplained. Via the germline V gene, CDR1 is SNHLY and CDR2 FYNNEI. Inclusive of the bounding cysteine and phenylalanine, the CDR3 is 15 residues long. Solely the CDR3 DNA is kept, with 45 bases framed from the first base. In this chain, TRBV2 is recombined with TRBJ2-5; 10 central nucleotides agree with TRBD1. This receptor was taken from a woman between 40 and 55 years old with Graves' hyperthyroidism. The source material was blood. The CDR3 here reads CASSDDRGRRETQYF. The DNA reads as follows: TGTGCCAGCAGTGACGACAGGGGGCGGCGAGAGACCCAGTACTTC.